The rows below give T cell receptor beta chains drawn from one sample of a study of cytomegalovirus exposure and HLA in healthy donors. Sequencing was performed with immunoSEQ multiplex PCR; in TCRdb, only in-frame clones are kept and a portion is missing. The repertoire consists of about 170,000 clones, with approximately 76% occurring once and the leading ten covering about 1.9%. The specimen was PBMCs. These receptors were collected from a female donor in good health and CMV-seronegative. CDR3s include the opening cysteine and the closing phenylalanine or tryptophan. D genes are given only for firm matches. Size is stated for part of the rows, as once, few or many counts, or as a class when the clone is expanded.

D gene: -
clone size: -
V gene: TRBV7-2
J gene: TRBJ1-1
CDR3 DNA: TGTGCCAGCAGCTTACGTAGGGGCTCGGGGAACACTGAAGCTTTCTTT
CDR3 protein: CASSLRRGSGNTEAFF

D gene: -
clone size: once
V gene: TRBV30
J gene: TRBJ1-4
CDR3 DNA: TGTGCCTGGAGTTACAACAGATTTAATGAAAAACTGTTTTTT
CDR3 protein: CAWSYNRFNEKLFF

D gene: TRBD2
clone size: -
V gene: TRBV30
J gene: TRBJ2-1
CDR3 DNA: TGTGCCTGGAGGATCCCCCCACTAGCGGAGCAGTTCTTC
CDR3 protein: CAWRIPPLAEQFF

D gene: -
clone size: -
V gene: TRBV5-5
J gene: TRBJ2-7
CDR3 DNA: TGTGCCAGCAGTGAACCGGGAAACTCCTACGAGCAGTACTTC
CDR3 protein: CASSEPGNSYEQYF

D gene: TRBD2
clone size: once
V gene: TRBV2
J gene: TRBJ2-4
CDR3 DNA: TGTGCCAGCAGTGGGCCAGGGTTGGCTAGCGGGGGGGAAAACATTCAGTACTTC
CDR3 protein: CASSGPGLASGGENIQYF

D gene: -
clone size: -
V gene: TRBV5-1
J gene: TRBJ2-3
CDR3 DNA: TGCGCCAGCAGTGGAGGGGATAGTAGTAACACGCAGTATTTT
CDR3 protein: CASSGGDSSNTQYF

D gene: TRBD1
clone size: -
V gene: TRBV19
J gene: TRBJ2-1
CDR3 DNA: TGTGCCAGTAGTATCGGACAGGGATCCTACAATGAGCAGTTCTTC
CDR3 protein: CASSIGQGSYNEQFF

D gene: -
clone size: once
V gene: TRBV9
J gene: TRBJ1-1
CDR3 DNA: TGTGCCAGCAGCGCGCATGGGAGCACTGAAGCTTTCTTT
CDR3 protein: CASSAHGSTEAFF

D gene: TRBD1
clone size: -
V gene: TRBV5-1
J gene: TRBJ1-1
CDR3 DNA: TGCGCCAGCAGCGACCCTACAGGGGACTACACTGAAGCTTTCTTT
CDR3 protein: CASSDPTGDYTEAFF

D gene: TRBD1
clone size: -
V gene: TRBV7-7
J gene: TRBJ2-5
CDR3 DNA: TGTGCCAGCAGCTTAGGGACAGGGGGCGAGGGAGGCCAGTACTTC
CDR3 protein: CASSLGTGGEGGQYF

D gene: TRBD2
clone size: -
V gene: TRBV25-1
J gene: TRBJ2-1
CDR3 DNA: TGTGCCAGCAGTGAGGGCGGGGGGTTGTACAATGAGCAGTTCTTC
CDR3 protein: CASSEGGGLYNEQFF

D gene: TRBD2
clone size: few
V gene: TRBV4-1
J gene: TRBJ2-1
CDR3 DNA: TGCGCCAGCACCCTAGCGGGGAACCCAACCTACAATGAGCAGTTCTTC
CDR3 protein: CASTLAGNPTYNEQFF

D gene: -
clone size: -
V gene: TRBV7-9
J gene: TRBJ2-7
CDR3 DNA: TGTGCCAGCAGCTTAGTAGCGTCGACGTACGAGCAGTACTTC
CDR3 protein: CASSLVASTYEQYF

D gene: -
clone size: -
V gene: TRBV30
J gene: TRBJ1-5
CDR3 DNA: TGTGCCTGGAGTTCGGGTATGAATCAGCCCCAGCATTTT
CDR3 protein: CAWSSGMNQPQHF

D gene: -
clone size: -
V gene: TRBV28
J gene: TRBJ2-1
CDR3 DNA: TGTGCCACCTTCTCAGCGTACGCTGAGCAGTTCTTC
CDR3 protein: CATFSAYAEQFF

D gene: -
clone size: -
V gene: TRBV5-4
J gene: TRBJ2-2
CDR3 DNA: TGTGCCAGCAGCTTGGCACAGAACACCGGGGAGCTGTTTTTT
CDR3 protein: CASSLAQNTGELFF

D gene: -
clone size: -
V gene: TRBV11-2
J gene: TRBJ2-3
CDR3 DNA: TGTGCCAGCACCAAGAGGTGGGGGGGCATGAATACGCAGTATTTT
CDR3 protein: CASTKRWGGMNTQYF

D gene: -
clone size: -
V gene: TRBV10-3
J gene: TRBJ2-7
CDR3 DNA: TGTGCCATCAGTGAGTCGGGAGGAGGGAGCTCCTACGAGCAGTACTTC
CDR3 protein: CAISESGGGSSYEQYF

D gene: -
clone size: -
V gene: TRBV5-4
J gene: TRBJ2-7
CDR3 DNA: TGTGCCAGCAGCCAACAGGGCTACGAGCAGTACTTC
CDR3 protein: CASSQQGYEQYF

D gene: TRBD1
clone size: -
V gene: TRBV10-3
J gene: TRBJ1-2
CDR3 DNA: TGTGCCAGCCTGGACAGGGCCGACTATGGCTACACCTTC
CDR3 protein: CASLDRADYGYTF

D gene: TRBD1
clone size: once
V gene: TRBV18
J gene: TRBJ1-6
CDR3 DNA: TGTGCCAGCTCACCGGACAGGGGGCGCCCCCTCCACTTT
CDR3 protein: CASSPDRGRPLHF

D gene: TRBD1
clone size: once
V gene: TRBV4-2
J gene: TRBJ1-4
CDR3 DNA: TGTGCCAGCAGCCAAGATAAAGGTAGTACAGGGGGAAAAGAAAAACTGTTTTTT
CDR3 protein: CASSQDKGSTGGKEKLFF

D gene: TRBD2
clone size: -
V gene: TRBV7-9
J gene: TRBJ2-1
CDR3 DNA: TGTGCCAGCAGCTCCCGGGTAGCGGGAGGGAATGAGCAGTTCTTC
CDR3 protein: CASSSRVAGGNEQFF

D gene: -
clone size: -
V gene: TRBV18
J gene: TRBJ1-1
CDR3 DNA: TGTGCCAGCTCACCATCAGGGGTTGGGACTGAAGCTTTCTTT
CDR3 protein: CASSPSGVGTEAFF

D gene: -
clone size: -
V gene: TRBV19
J gene: TRBJ1-2
CDR3 DNA: TGTGCCTGTGGGGAGGTGGACGGACGAGGCTACACCTTC
CDR3 protein: CACGEVDGRGYTF

D gene: TRBD1
clone size: -
V gene: TRBV9
J gene: TRBJ2-7
CDR3 DNA: TGTGCCAGCAGCGTAGAGACAGGGAACCTCTACGAGCAGTACTTC
CDR3 protein: CASSVETGNLYEQYF

D gene: TRBD1
clone size: few
V gene: TRBV15
J gene: TRBJ1-2
CDR3 DNA: TGTGCCACCAGCAGAGATTATGGTACAGGGGGAGGCTACACCTTC
CDR3 protein: CATSRDYGTGGGYTF

D gene: -
clone size: -
V gene: TRBV5-1
J gene: TRBJ1-4
CDR3 DNA: TGCGCCAGCAGCTTGGCCTTTGAAAAACTGTTTTTT
CDR3 protein: CASSLAFEKLFF

D gene: -
clone size: -
V gene: TRBV4-1
J gene: TRBJ1-2
CDR3 DNA: TGCGCCAGCAGCCAACAGGCTACTAACTATGGCTACACCTTC
CDR3 protein: CASSQQATNYGYTF

D gene: TRBD1
clone size: -
V gene: TRBV11-2
J gene: TRBJ1-5
CDR3 DNA: TGTGCCAGCAGCTTAAAGGGGACAGGGGGCGATGGCAATCAGCCCCAGCATTTT
CDR3 protein: CASSLKGTGGDGNQPQHF

D gene: -
clone size: -
V gene: TRBV27
J gene: TRBJ2-5
CDR3 DNA: TGTGCCAGCAGGTCCTCCTGGGGCACCCAAGAGACCCAGTACTTC
CDR3 protein: CASRSSWGTQETQYF

D gene: TRBD1
clone size: -
V gene: TRBV7-9
J gene: TRBJ2-7
CDR3 DNA: TGTGCCAGCAGCGGGTGGGGACAGGGATTGTACGAGCAGTACTTC
CDR3 protein: CASSGWGQGLYEQYF

D gene: TRBD1
clone size: -
V gene: TRBV25-1
J gene: TRBJ2-1
CDR3 DNA: TGTGCCAGCAGTGGGGACAGGGGAAAAAATGAGCAGTTCTTC
CDR3 protein: CASSGDRGKNEQFF

D gene: -
clone size: few
V gene: TRBV29-1
J gene: TRBJ2-1
CDR3 DNA: TGCAGCGTCGGCCCGGGGGGCCCCTACAATGAGCAGTTCTTC
CDR3 protein: CSVGPGGPYNEQFF

D gene: -
clone size: -
V gene: TRBV30
J gene: TRBJ1-5
CDR3 DNA: TGTGCCTGGAGTATGGAGGGTGGGCTATATAGCAATCAGCCCCAGCATTTT
CDR3 protein: CAWSMEGGLYSNQPQHF

D gene: TRBD1
clone size: -
V gene: TRBV7-3
J gene: TRBJ2-6
CDR3 DNA: TGTGCCAGCAGCCGTACAGGGGCCTTGTCTGGGGCCAACGTCCTGACTTTC
CDR3 protein: CASSRTGALSGANVLTF

D gene: -
clone size: -
V gene: TRBV5-1
J gene: TRBJ1-2
CDR3 DNA: TGCGCCAGCAGCTTGGCCGGGAGAGCATATGGCTACACCTTC
CDR3 protein: CASSLAGRAYGYTF

D gene: TRBD1
clone size: medium-sized
V gene: TRBV13
J gene: TRBJ2-1
CDR3 DNA: TGTGCCAGCAGCCGGCGACAGGGGGCCCACGAGCAGTTCTTC
CDR3 protein: CASSRRQGAHEQFF

D gene: -
clone size: -
V gene: TRBV18
J gene: TRBJ2-7
CDR3 DNA: TGTGCCAGCTCCTTTCTTTCGGGGGTCGTAGGAGACGAGCAGTACTTC
CDR3 protein: CASSFLSGVVGDEQYF

D gene: -
clone size: few
V gene: TRBV6-1
J gene: TRBJ1-1
CDR3 DNA: TGTGCCAGCAGTTTGGGCCGGGGGTTGAACACTGAAGCTTTCTTT
CDR3 protein: CASSLGRGLNTEAFF

D gene: -
clone size: few
V gene: TRBV27
J gene: TRBJ1-1
CDR3 DNA: TGTGCCAGCAGTTTCGCCGGGGGTCTTGAAGCTTTCTTT
CDR3 protein: CASSFAGGLEAFF

D gene: -
clone size: -
V gene: TRBV13
J gene: TRBJ2-1
CDR3 DNA: TGTGCCAGCAGCTCCCTCCGGGGGTCCGATGAGCAGTTCTTC
CDR3 protein: CASSSLRGSDEQFF

D gene: TRBD1
clone size: -
V gene: TRBV7-3
J gene: TRBJ2-1
CDR3 DNA: TGTGCCAGCAGCCCATACAGGGGCCGGTACAATGAGCAGTTCTTC
CDR3 protein: CASSPYRGRYNEQFF

D gene: -
clone size: -
V gene: TRBV15
J gene: TRBJ2-1
CDR3 DNA: TGTGCCACCAGCAGGGACAGTCACAATGAGCAGTTCTTC
CDR3 protein: CATSRDSHNEQFF

D gene: -
clone size: -
V gene: TRBV5-1
J gene: TRBJ2-5
CDR3 DNA: TGCGCCAGCAGCTTGACCCCGCAGGGAGGTGGAGAGACCCAGTACTTC
CDR3 protein: CASSLTPQGGGETQYF

D gene: -
clone size: -
V gene: TRBV4-1
J gene: TRBJ2-4
CDR3 DNA: TGCGCCAGCAGCAACAGACTAGGGGGGGGGAACAGTCAGTACTTC
CDR3 protein: CASSNRLGGGNSQYF

D gene: TRBD1
clone size: -
V gene: TRBV6-5
J gene: TRBJ1-1
CDR3 DNA: TGTGCCAGCAATCGACAGGGGGGTATGTACACTGAAGCTTTCTTT
CDR3 protein: CASNRQGGMYTEAFF